Included here is one T cell receptor (beta chain) sequence, with context. It has no known antigen specificity. No qualities accompany the bases; no much larger clone lies one base away. The donors were healthy, HIV-negative adults who had no recently reported acute infections or vaccinations. Only Caucasian adults living in Nashville, Tennessee, USA were represented among the donors. CD4+ T cells were enriched by magnetic negative selection; naive cells were then positively selected on CD45RA, and the negative fraction formed the memory subset. Blood was obtained by leukapheresis, after which PBMCs were separated by Ficoll-Histopaque density gradient centrifugation and cryopreserved in liquid nitrogen vapor phase. Analytical flow cytometry was used to check the purity and quantity of every magnetically sorted T cell population. Genomic DNA was isolated from each sorted fraction and quantified by UV absorbance on a Nanodrop 2000c.

The germline V gene supplies CDR1 SGDLS and CDR2 YYNGEE. V loses 4 bases of germline sequence and J loses 8 bases, and the interval between the two ends is 16 bases. Taken from cysteine to phenylalanine, the CDR3 has 14 residues. Just the 42-base CDR3 DNA is kept, in frame starting at base 1. The data belong to a study of shared clonotypes between healthy human individuals (dated by TCRdb to about 2020). Turning to the overall study: The cohort comprised a couple of women and a few men aged 18 to 49 years. Per donor, three plates each were used for CD4 naive and CD4 memory, two for CD8 naive, and one for CD8 memory. The study deeply sequenced blood TCR repertoires of about 5 healthy adults to estimate repertoire size and the extent of clonotype sharing between individuals. To increase sequencing depth and limit assay-specific biases, different laboratories used diverse techniques to prepare libraries and sequence TCR repertoires. Each donor's leukapheresis produced roughly between roughly 0.85 and 9.5 billion PBMCs. Overall study outcomes, separate from this receptor: The small number of donors limited the genetic and exposure-history diversity represented. Naive subsets generally had larger estimated clonotype richness than memory subsets did. Rarefaction of sorted-subset datasets indicated incomplete sequencing despite the large sequencing depth. When several donors were compared, the shared fraction of clonotypes was around 5.1% for naive CD4, about 4% for naive CD8, 2% to 2.5% for memory CD4, and 0.35% to 0.4% for memory CD8. Higher generation probabilities were observed for clonotypes shared by all four sorted-subset donors than for non-shared clonotypes. Only blood was sampled, and tissue TCR repertoires likely differ from those in blood. Based on pairwise subsampling, the degree of clonotype sharing among donors was expected to be affected by sequencing depth.

Using the deep immunoSEQ assay, multiplex PCR amplified TCR CDR3 regions from genomic DNA. Extracted genomic DNA from each cell subset was spread evenly across all wells of several immunoSEQ 96-well plates, with each plate serving as a replicate. For sorted subsets, around 200 ng genomic DNA, equal to tens of thousands of T cell genomes, was loaded into each replicate PCR. Purified libraries were measured with a Qubit 3.0 fluorometer, size-checked on a Bioanalyzer 2100, and measured again with the KAPA Library Quantification kit. Each immunoSEQ 96-well plate was sequenced on its own single-read 150-cycle Illumina NextSeq 550 flow cell. As for the authors' bioinformatics: Because the immunoSEQ output held only junctional sequences and lacked quality scores, the filtering could not match the filtering applied to full-length reads. Sequences were annotated with PyIR, a Python wrapper for IgBLAST v1.9, using IMGT germline references to assign V/J genes and CDR3. Any read was removed if the V/J assignment was weak (E-value above 1e-6), the CDR3 was missing, or the read contained stop codons, out-of-frame junctions, or ambiguous translated residues. A V3J clonotype was defined by an identical inferred V gene, J gene, and CDR3 amino acid sequence. The percentage overlap between two repertoires was calculated by dividing the number of shared unique clonotypes by the size of the smaller repertoire. Three approaches were used to assess repertoire richness: RTK rarefaction, the Chao1 estimator, and Recon v2.1 estimates of unobserved clonotypes. Generation probabilities for all TCRbeta clonotypes obtained by the gDNA method from a handful of donors were computed using OLGA. Here the immuneACCESS table is served through TCRdb, limited to in-frame sequences with V and J called. Missing clones are a known gap in these copies; in checked studies unresolved V genes cover under half, and the rest lacks a known reason. For V, J and clone size, that table is used; D and trimming come from the DNA. The sample records about 530,000 clones, almost 97% of which are singletons. The top ten constitute 0.055% to 0.075% of the sample.

Rearrangement joined TRBV9 to TRBJ1-3; a tentative D match to TRBD1 spans 5 bases. The sequence was obtained from a woman aged 30 to 39 in good health. The sample was naive CD4+ T cells sorted from blood. What this sample's cell subset or site label stands for: CD45RA+ positively selected. The CDR3 sequence is CASSRGQGGDTIYF. The nucleotide sequence is TGTGCCAGCAGCAGAGGGCAGGGAGGAGACACCATATATTTT.